These 15 T cell receptor beta chains originate from one sample sequenced in a study of CD8+CD57+ T cells in acquired aplastic anemia. The template used for profiling TCR beta VDJ and CDR3 was genomic DNA. TCRdb ran MiXCR on the reads and lists one entry per CDR3 protein. This table has around 230,000 distinct CDR3 sequences, over 60% appearing once. The material sequenced was sorted CD4+, CD8+, or CD8+CD57+ T cells (not recorded which) from PBMCs. The receptors originated from a human donor in good health.

The chain recombines TRBV9 with TRBJ2-7; the D is unclear. The ends were cut back, 0 bases at V and 3 bases at J, with 7 bases in the middle. The CDR3 runs 13 residues. Germline CDR1 reads SGDLS; CDR2 reads YYNGEE. Here the CDR3 DNA reads TGTGCCAGCAGCGTAGGGTCCAGCTACGAGCAGTACTTC. It is translated as CASSVGSSYEQYF.

The rearrangement links TRBV5-8 to TRBJ1-6; TRBD1 is a possible D gene (6 bases). Per germline, CDR1 SGHTS and CDR2 YDEGEE. V dropped 0 bases and J dropped 10 bases, with 14 bases sitting between them. CDR3 length equals 15 residues. The CDR3 nucleotides read TGTGCCAGCAGCTTGGCCGGGACATTAGACTCACCCCTCCACTTT. Its translation: CASSLAGTLDSPLHF.

V gene TRBV20-1 combines with J gene TRBJ1-1, with D possibly being TRBD1 (5 bases). The V and J ends lost 0 bases and 4 bases respectively, with 15 bases between them. Germline V gives CDR1 DFQATT, CDR2 SNEGSKA (reference sequence). CDR3 length: 15 residues. The CDR3 region has the DNA TGCAGTGCTAGAGATGCGGGGACGGGGACCACTGAAGCTTTCTTT. Its translation: CSARDAGTGTTEAFF.

The gene calls are TRBV28 and TRBJ2-7; TRBD2 aligns across 9 bases. Germline CDR1 and CDR2: MDHEN and SYDVKM. The CDR3 has 16 amino acids. The J segment lost 2 bases and the V segment lost 3 bases, leaving 8 bases of the junction unmatched. CDR3 region: CASSFLTSGSTYEQYF. In nucleotides, the CDR3 is TGTGCCAGCAGTTTTCTGACTAGCGGATCAACCTACGAGCAGTACTTC.

This clonotype was detected ten times or more. This chain uses TRBV11-2 with TRBJ2-1; D is unresolved. The CDR3 contains 14 residues. The V end lost 1 base, the J end lost 10 bases, and 14 bases lay between the germline ends. Germline loops: CDR1 SGHAT, CDR2 FQNNGV. The CDR3 here is CASSLGLLFGEQFF. The CDR3 bases are TGTGCCAGCAGCTTAGGCCTTTTGTTTGGGGAGCAGTTCTTC. The variable domain in full, completed from reference TRBV11-2 and TRBJ2-1, reads EAGVAQSPRYKIIEKRQSVAFWCNPISGHATLYWYQQILGQGPKLLIQFQNNGVVDDSQLPKDRFSAERLKGVDSTLKIQPAKLEDSAVYLCASSLGLLFGEQFFGPGTRLTVL.

This chain links TRBV2 with TRBJ1-1; D is ambiguous. CDR1 SNHLY and CDR2 FYNNEI come from the germline V gene. V was cut by 6 bases and J by 4 bases, with 15 bases left in between. This CDR3 is 14 amino acids long. CDR3 loop: CASSVSLGITEAFF. As DNA, the CDR3 is TGTGCCAGCAGCGTATCTCTAGGGATCACTGAAGCTTTCTTT. Filled out from reference TRBV2 and TRBJ1-1, the complete variable domain reads EPEVTQTPSHQVTQMGQEVILRCVPISNHLYFYWYRQILGQKVEFLVSFYNNEISEKSEIFDDQFSVERPDGSNFTLKIRSTKLEDSAMYFCASSVSLGITEAFFGQGTRLTVV.

This clonotype was observed many times. The chain has TRBV7-2 and TRBJ2-1; D possibly corresponds to TRBD2 (5 bases). This CDR3 has 13 residues. The germline V gene has CDR1 SGHTA and CDR2 FQGNSA. V lost 2 bases, J lost 8 bases, and 10 bases lay in between. The CDR3 is CASSLRRKDEQFF. DNA of the CDR3: TGTGCCAGCAGCTTAAGGAGGAAAGATGAGCAGTTCTTC.

CDR3 nucleotides: TGTGCCAGCAGCTTAACGGGGGGTCTCAACACTGAAGCTTTCTTT. Protein product: CASSLTGGLNTEAFF. The V gene is TRBV7-3, the J gene TRBJ1-1; perhaps TRBD1 as D (5 bases). V was clipped by 0 bases and J by 2 bases, with 10 bases between them. CDR1 is SGHTA, CDR2 FQGTGA, per germline. This CDR3 has 15 amino acids.

The chain couples TRBV10-3 to TRBJ1-2, with a weak D call TRBD1 (5 bases). Per the germline V gene, CDR1 is ENHRY and CDR2 is SYGVKD. This CDR3 comprises 16 residues. V was trimmed by 5 bases and J by 2 bases, leaving 18 bases between them. The DNA of the CDR3 is TGTGCCATCAGTCCCTCCGCGGGAAGGGACAACTATGGCTACACCTTC. Protein sequence: CAISPSAGRDNYGYTF.

J is TRBJ1-2 and V is TRBV2; D call uncertain. Germline CDR1 and CDR2: SNHLY and FYNNEI. This CDR3 has 15 amino acids. The V end lost 4 bases, the J end lost 4 bases, and 16 bases lay between the germline ends. CDR3: CASSVDAGSPYGYTF. CDR3 bases: TGTGCCAGCAGTGTAGATGCAGGATCCCCCTATGGCTACACCTTC.

This rearrangement joins TRBV29-1 to TRBJ1-1; D might be TRBD1 (6 bases). Trimming took off 4 bases at V and 2 bases at J, with 11 bases between the two ends. This CDR3 region has 13 residues. Looked up from germline, CDR1 is SQVTM and CDR2 is ANQGSEA. The CDR3 region has the DNA TGCAGCGTTGCTCGGGGGACAAACACTGAAGCTTTCTTT. It is translated as CSVARGTNTEAFF.

The chain combines TRBV19 with TRBJ1-2; tentatively, D is TRBD1 (5 bases). There are 15 residues in the CDR3. V gave up 0 bases and J gave up 1 base, with 9 bases separating them. The germline V gene encodes CDR1 LNHDA and CDR2 SQIVND (reference sequence). The CDR3 DNA reads TGTGCCAGTAGTATAGATCCAGGGTTTAACTATGGCTACACCTTC. Its protein product is CASSIDPGFNYGYTF.

Only one count was recorded for this clonotype. The conserved phenylalanine or tryptophan normally closing the CDR3 is absent here, so this likely arose from a read error. The genes are TRBV2 and TRBJ2-7; possibly TRBD1 for D (6 bases). The V end was cut by 6 bases, the J end by 0 bases, with 12 bases between. There are 14 residues in the CDR3. Looked up from germline, CDR1 is SNHLY and CDR2 is FYNNEI. CDR3 nucleotide sequence: TGTGCCAGCAGAACCGGGACAACCTCCTACGAGCAGTACTTA. Translated, it gives CASRTGTTSYEQYL.

This chain uses TRBV27 with TRBJ2-7; weak D call: TRBD1 (5 bases). The V and J ends lost 8 bases and 0 bases respectively, with 8 bases between them. CDR1 and CDR2 from the germline V gene are MNHEY and SMNVEV (reference sequence). The CDR3 loop spans 12 amino acids. This CDR3 is CASGQGSYEQYF. The CDR3 nucleotides read TGTGCCAGCGGGCAGGGCTCCTACGAGCAGTACTTC.

The gene calls are TRBV15 and TRBJ2-3; D call uncertain. V lost 1 base and J 3 bases, leaving 14 bases between the germline ends. This CDR3 spans 16 amino acids. Germline CDR1 LNHNV, CDR2 YYDKDF (reference sequence). The CDR3 is CATSRGLHLSTDTQYF. The CDR3 DNA is TGTGCCACCAGCAGAGGTCTTCATCTTTCAACAGATACGCAGTATTTT.